The clone carrying this T cell receptor (beta chain) was detected ten times or more. Other DNA sequences in the sample encode the same CDR3. The data belong to a study of blood T cell repertoires in COVID-19. Overall study context: T cells, B-cell-depleted T cells, or PBMCs provided the cDNA or gDNA that served as material.

Repertoires were generated with immunoSEQ multiplex PCR, while TCRdb's copy carries only in-frame clones and drops some. This sample has 200,000 to 250,000 clones, with roughly four fifths found just once. The CDR3 has 14 residues. V gave up 5 bases and J gave up 0 bases, with 5 bases separating them. Germline-derived CDR1 and CDR2 are SGHTA and FQGNSA. The sample comprised peripheral blood. This chain joins TRBV7-2 and TRBJ2-6; unclear D gene. The sequence was obtained from a man older than 75 with acute or convalescent COVID-19. DNA of the CDR3: TGTGCCAGCAGCAGGAGCTCTGGGGCCAACGTCCTGACTTTC. Protein sequence: CASSRSSGANVLTF.